This record covers a single T cell receptor (beta chain). Its antigen is unknown. This specimen belongs to a study of brain T cells in children with intractable seizures. Findings of the study overall: Pre-surgery blood may have been undersampled, hiding some clones. Viral specificity was inferred only from CDR3 similarity; HCMV serostatus was unknown.

Clones were read by immunoSEQ multiplex PCR, and TCRdb kept only the in-frame ones, dropping some. The top ten clones hold 0.35% to 0.4% of a sample with 50,000 to 80,000 clones, 95% to 96% of them seen once. Between the trimmed V and J ends, which lost 5 bases and 5 bases, there was a span of 6 bases. This CDR3 is built from 12 residues. The TCR originated in a boy under two years old with focal cortical dysplasia and intractable seizures. The sample was peripheral blood, taken at surgery. The V gene is TRBV12-3 or TRBV12-4, the J gene TRBJ2-2, with D possibly matching TRBD2 (5 bases). In DNA form, the CDR3 reads TGTGCCAGCAGTCCGGGGACCGGGGAGCTGTTTTTT. Translation gives CASSPGTGELFF.